This record covers a single T cell receptor beta chain. The authors ran a second PCR of roughly 7 to 11 cycles using a sample-barcoded 5' primer and a J-beta primer mix. TCRdb re-called the 5' RACE reads with MiXCR, one entry per CDR3 protein. The sample records 1.8 million or so distinct CDR3 sequences, roughly two fifths being singletons. The sample belongs to a study of blood T cells in healthy people across ages. The sample comprised blood. The receptor comes from a human donor in good health.

CDR3 region: CASSWDRGKLFF. For the CDR3, the DNA is TGTGCCAGCAGCTGGGACAGGGGAAAACTGTTTTTT. The genes are TRBV7-2 and TRBJ1-4; TRBD1 aligns across 10 bases. CDR3 length: 12 amino acids. The trim removed 4 bases at V and 10 bases at J, leaving 0 bases unmatched. Germline values: CDR1 SGHTA, CDR2 FQGNSA.